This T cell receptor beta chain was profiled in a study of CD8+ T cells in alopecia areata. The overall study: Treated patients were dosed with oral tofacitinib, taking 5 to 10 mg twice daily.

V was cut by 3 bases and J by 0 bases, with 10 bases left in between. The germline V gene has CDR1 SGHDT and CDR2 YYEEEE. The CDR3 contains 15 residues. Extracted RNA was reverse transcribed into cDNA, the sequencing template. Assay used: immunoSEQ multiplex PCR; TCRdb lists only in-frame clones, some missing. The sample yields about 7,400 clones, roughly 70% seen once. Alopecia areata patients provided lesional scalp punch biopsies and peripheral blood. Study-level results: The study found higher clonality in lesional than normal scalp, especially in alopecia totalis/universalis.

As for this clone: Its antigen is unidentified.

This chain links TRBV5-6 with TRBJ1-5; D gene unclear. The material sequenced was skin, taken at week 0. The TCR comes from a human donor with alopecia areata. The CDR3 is CASSYTPDSNQPQHF. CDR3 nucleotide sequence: TGTGCCAGCAGCTACACACCAGATAGCAATCAGCCCCAGCATTTT.